The TCR beta chain under discussion was sequenced for a study of cytomegalovirus exposure and HLA in healthy donors. This CDR3 is 17 amino acids long. Germline V gene data show CDR1 as LNHNV and CDR2 as YYDKDF (reference sequence). V gave up 0 bases and J gave up 0 bases, with 15 bases separating them. Clones were sequenced by immunoSEQ multiplex PCR, and TCRdb holds only the in-frame ones, with some missing. The profile shows some 350,000 clones, 87% of them singletons. The TCR sequence derives from a woman in her twenties or thirties in good health and CMV-seropositive. The sequencing sample was made of PBMCs. The chain carries TRBV15 and TRBJ2-7; D tentatively fits TRBD1 or TRBD2 (6 bases each). For the CDR3, the DNA is TGTGCCACCAGCAGAGATAGGGGGACTCCTAGCTCCTACGAGCAGTACTTC. Its translation: CATSRDRGTPSSYEQYF.